The clone carrying this TCR beta chain was detected many times. The data originate from a study of identical twins. All of the donors were Caucasians in good health. TCRdb ran MiXCR on the 5' RACE reads and lists one entry per CDR3 protein. The table has a few hundred thousand distinct CDR3 sequences, more than 8% seen once. Germline V lookup: CDR1 MNHEY, CDR2 SMNVEV (reference sequence). The CDR3 totals 14 residues. The V gene lost 1 base and the J gene lost 4 bases, with 9 bases spanning the gap. This sample also belongs to another study, concerning yellow fever vaccine responses in identical twins.

This chain links TRBV27 with TRBJ2-3; no reliable D call. The sample consisted of CD8+ T cells sorted from blood. The receptor was isolated from a woman under 30 in good health. CDR3 nucleotide sequence: TGTGCCAGCAGTTTATGGGATGGTGCAGATACGCAGTATTTT. Translation gives CASSLWDGADTQYF.